These 30 T cell receptor beta chains were sequenced from one sample in a study of blood T cell repertoires in COVID-19. This table comes from immunoSEQ multiplex PCR, and its TCRdb copy is limited to in-frame clones, with some not included. The data hold 71,000 or so clones, with just over 90% observed a single time. Sequencing was carried out using peripheral blood. Receptors were obtained from a woman under 30 with acute or convalescent COVID-19.

The rearrangement uses TRBV7-9 and TRBJ1-2; D remains ambiguous. V lost 2 bases and J 0 bases, leaving 16 bases between the germline ends. This CDR3 has 17 residues. CDR1 and CDR2 from the germline V gene are SEHNR and FQNEAQ (reference sequence). The CDR3 spells CASSLPGLKMPNYGYTF. The CDR3 DNA reads as TGTGCCAGCAGCTTACCCGGTCTCAAGATGCCTAACTATGGCTACACCTTC.

This rearrangement joins TRBV4-1 to TRBJ1-4; TRBD1 agrees at 7 bases. The junction had 6 bases not matched to a gene; V was cut back by 4 bases and J by 4 bases. Germline CDR1 reads MGHRA; CDR2 reads YSYEKL. There are 15 residues in the CDR3. As DNA, the CDR3 is TGCGCCAGCAGCCCTGGGACAGTCCTTAATGAAAAACTGTTTTTT. This encodes CASSPGTVLNEKLFF.

This chain uses TRBV19 with TRBJ1-1; TRBD1 might be the D (6 bases). CDR3 length: 14 residues. Germline V lookup: CDR1 LNHDA, CDR2 SQIVND (reference sequence). V lost 1 base to trimming and J lost 3 bases, with 9 bases between them. The CDR3 reads CASSIGPGDTEAFF. The CDR3 DNA follows: TGTGCCAGTAGTATAGGGCCAGGGGACACTGAAGCTTTCTTT.

The rearrangement links TRBV5-8 to TRBJ2-1; 8 nucleotides line up with TRBD2. This CDR3 region has 16 residues. Germline lookup yields CDR1 SGHTS and CDR2 YDEGEE. V dropped 0 bases and J dropped 3; count of bases not matched to a gene: 5. The CDR3 is CASSLGASGLYNEQFF. The DNA for the CDR3 is TGTGCCAGCAGCTTGGGGGCTAGCGGGCTCTACAATGAGCAGTTCTTC.

The gene calls are TRBV5-6 and TRBJ1-3, with 7 nucleotides matching TRBD1. From germline, CDR1 is SGHDT and CDR2 YYEEEE. J gave up 4 bases and V 1 base, and 8 bases lay outside the gene matches. This CDR3 spans 16 amino acids. The CDR3 nucleotides are TGTGCCAGCAGCTTGTTGCGTCAGGGGGTCGGAAACACCATATATTTT. Residues: CASSLLRQGVGNTIYF.

The CDR3 loop reads CASSYAGSGSPLHF. DNA for the CDR3: TGTGCCAGCAGTTACGCGGGGAGCGGCTCACCCCTCCACTTT. The rearrangement uses TRBV28 and TRBJ1-6, with no clear D. The CDR3 runs to 14 residues. Trimming cost V 4 bases and J 10 bases, with 14 bases left between them. Per germline, CDR1 MDHEN and CDR2 SYDVKM. The whole variable domain, filled in from reference TRBV28 and TRBJ1-6, reads DVKVTQSSRYLVKRTGEKVFLECVQDMDHENMFWYRQDPGLGLRLIYFSYDVKMKEKGDIPEGYSVSREKKERFSLILESASTNQTSMYLCASSYAGSGSPLHFGNGTRLTVT.

This clone was found a few times. The chain joins TRBV14 to TRBJ1-3; 9 bases align to TRBD1. With V trimmed by 8 bases and J by 2 bases, 1 base remained unmatched. This CDR3 spans 13 amino acids. CDR1 is SGHDN and CDR2 is FVKESK in the germline V gene. CDR3 in amino acids: CASGTGPGNTIYF. The CDR3 DNA is TGTGCCAGCGGGACAGGGCCTGGAAACACCATATATTTT.

The rearrangement joins TRBV5-1 to TRBJ1-2; D uncertain. This CDR3 region has 15 residues. The V end lost 0 bases, the J end lost 0 bases, and 9 bases lay between the germline ends. Germline CDR1 is SGHRS and CDR2 is YFSETQ. The CDR3 nucleotides read TGCGCCAGCAGCTTGGGTCAGGCGTCTAACTATGGCTACACCTTC. Its translation: CASSLGQASNYGYTF.

The rearrangement uses TRBV4-2 and TRBJ2-7, with D possibly TRBD1 on 6 matching bases. This CDR3 has 16 amino acids. V lost 3 bases and J 3 bases, leaving 18 bases between the germline ends. In germline, CDR1 is LGHNA, CDR2 YNFKEQ. CDR3 sequence: CASSQDPGTRRYEQYF. DNA for the CDR3: TGTGCCAGCAGCCAGGACCCGGGGACAAGGCGCTACGAGCAGTACTTC.

This clone has only one observation. V gene TRBV7-9 combines with J gene TRBJ2-1; D unresolved. The CDR3 runs to 14 residues. Germline V CDR1 and CDR2: SEHNR, FQNEAQ (reference sequence). The V end lost 1 base, the J end lost 0 bases, and 4 bases lay between the germline ends. CDR3 nucleotides: TGTGCCAGCAGCTTAGTAGCCTCCTACAATGAGCAGTTCTTC. Translated, it gives CASSLVASYNEQFF.

The chain combines TRBV5-4 with TRBJ1-1; D not resolved. From germline, CDR1 is SGHNT and CDR2 YYREEE (reference sequence). Trimming pared 0 bases from V and 10 bases from J, leaving 16 bases between. The CDR3 contains 14 residues. CDR3 loop: CASSLEPGLDGAFF. CDR3 DNA sequence: TGTGCCAGCAGCTTGGAGCCGGGGTTGGATGGAGCTTTCTTT. The full variable domain, its missing parts supplied by reference TRBV5-4 and TRBJ1-1, is ETGVTQSPTHLIKTRGQQVTLRCSSQSGHNTVSWYQQALGQGPQFIFQYYREEENGRGNFPPRFSGLQFPNYSSELNVNALELDDSALYLCASSLEPGLDGAFFGQGTRLTVV.

V and J are TRBV7-2 and TRBJ1-1; unclear D gene. CDR1 SGHTA and CDR2 FQGNSA come from the germline V gene. Trimming removed 5 bases at V and 8 bases at J, with 12 bases between. The CDR3 runs 12 residues. CDR3 in amino acids: CASSLLAVEAFF. CDR3 nucleotide sequence: TGTGCCAGCAGCCTCCTCGCGGTAGAAGCTTTCTTT.

The genes are TRBV6-6 and TRBJ1-2; possible D gene TRBD1, 5 bases. The CDR3 covers 13 residues. Trimming took 5 bases from V and 7 from J, leaving 14 bases between them. Germline V CDR1 and CDR2: MNHNY, SVGAGI (reference sequence). CDR3 DNA: TGTGCCAGCAGTCACACCGGACAAGGTGGCTACACCTTC. This encodes CASSHTGQGGYTF.

V gene TRBV5-6 combines with J gene TRBJ2-3; 12 bases match TRBD2. CDR1 and CDR2 (germline): SGHDT, YYEEEE. V lost 1 base, J lost 1 base, and 10 bases stayed unmatched. The CDR3 runs to 19 residues. The CDR3 coding sequence is TGTGCCAGCAGCTTGTGGGCCCTAGCGGGGGGGCTGGGCACAGATACGCAGTATTTT. This translates into CASSLWALAGGLGTDTQYF. Full variable domain (outside the CDR3, taken from reference TRBV5-6 and TRBJ2-3): DAGVTQSPTHLIKTRGQQVTLRCSPKSGHDTVSWYQQALGQGPQFIFQYYEEEERQRGNFPDRFSGHQFPNYSSELNVNALLLGDSALYLCASSLWALAGGLGTDTQYFGPGTRLTVL.

The chain has TRBV7-9 and TRBJ2-1, with a weak D call TRBD1 (6 bases). V was shortened by 8 bases and J by 0 bases, with 14 bases between the two germline ends. From germline, CDR1 is SEHNR and CDR2 FQNEAQ (reference sequence). The CDR3 extends over 15 amino acids. The CDR3 is CASALGGSSYNEQFF. DNA of the CDR3: TGTGCCAGCGCGTTAGGGGGTAGCTCCTACAATGAGCAGTTCTTC. Full variable domain (remainder filled in from reference TRBV7-9 and TRBJ2-1): DTGVSQNPRHKITKRGQNVTFRCDPISEHNRLYWYRQTLGQGPEFLTYFQNEAQLEKSRLLSDRFSAERPKGSFSTLEIQRTEQGDSAMYLCASALGGSSYNEQFFGPGTRLTVL.

This chain links TRBV30 with TRBJ1-2, with 8 bases fitting TRBD1. This CDR3 comprises 12 residues. V was clipped by 2 bases and J by 6 bases; unmatched bases: 2. Germline-derived CDR1 and CDR2 are GTSNPN and SVGIG (reference sequence). CDR3 residues: CAWSRQGHGYTF. The CDR3 DNA reads as TGTGCCTGGAGTCGACAGGGGCATGGCTACACCTTC.

This clone was detected a few times. The chain carries TRBV6-1 and TRBJ2-7; D is ambiguous. Trimming took off 2 bases at V and 2 bases at J, with 10 bases between the two ends. Germline assignment: CDR1 MNHNS and CDR2 SASEGT. The CDR3 consists of 14 residues. As DNA, the CDR3 is TGTGCCAGCAGTGAACTTGGCGGAACCTACGAGCAGTACTTC. Translated, it gives CASSELGGTYEQYF.

The rearrangement joins TRBV5-1 to TRBJ2-1; D may be TRBD2 (5 bases). The CDR3 has 15 amino acids. Trimming left V 0 bases short and J 1 base short, with 8 bases between. Germline V CDR1 and CDR2: SGHRS, YFSETQ. This chain's CDR3 is CASSLATGSYNEQFF. The DNA for the CDR3 is TGCGCCAGCAGCTTGGCCACGGGGTCCTACAATGAGCAGTTCTTC. Drawing the rest from reference TRBV5-1 and TRBJ2-1, the complete variable domain is KAGVTQTPRYLIKTRGQQVTLSCSPISGHRSVSWYQQTPGQGLQFLFEYFSETQRNKGNFPGRFSGRQFSNSRSEMNVSTLELGDSALYLCASSLATGSYNEQFFGPGTRLTVL.

The J gene is TRBJ1-5, the V gene TRBV3-1 (or the pseudogene TRBV3-2), with D tentatively TRBD1 (5 bases). This CDR3 region has 14 residues. The V gene's germline CDR1 is LGHDT and CDR2 YNNKEL (reference sequence). Trimming stripped 3 bases from V and 0 bases from J, with 6 bases between. The CDR3 region is CASSQTVSNQPQHF. The CDR3 region has the DNA TGTGCCAGCAGCCAGACAGTTAGCAATCAGCCCCAGCATTTT.

This clone was detected only once. This chain joins TRBV9 and TRBJ1-1; D is possibly TRBD1 (5 bases). Germline V gene lookup returns CDR1 SGDLS and CDR2 YYNGEE. There are 17 residues in the CDR3. With 0 bases removed from V and 5 bases from J, the gap between germline ends came to 20 bases. CDR3: CASSVEKKVRVGTEAFF. In DNA form, the CDR3 reads TGTGCCAGCAGCGTAGAAAAGAAAGTCAGGGTTGGGACTGAAGCTTTCTTT.

V is TRBV29-1 and J is TRBJ2-1; TRBD1 matches at 9 bases. This CDR3 is built from 13 residues. The trim removed 4 bases at V and 8 bases at J, leaving 6 bases unmatched. Germline CDR1 SQVTM, CDR2 ANQGSEA. The DNA for the CDR3 is TGCAGCGTTGGGACAGGGGTAGGAGATGAGCAGTTCTTC. Protein: CSVGTGVGDEQFF.

The genes are TRBV30 and TRBJ1-5; D gene uncertain. V lost 3 bases and J lost 4, with 10 bases in between. There are 13 residues in the CDR3. Germline CDR1 is GTSNPN and CDR2 is SVGIG (reference sequence). CDR3 nucleotides: TGTGCCTGGAGCCTGGCGGAAAATCAGCCCCAGCATTTT. It encodes CAWSLAENQPQHF.

The chain combines TRBV18 with TRBJ2-5, with 8 bases that match TRBD2. This CDR3 has 17 amino acids. V shed 2 bases, J shed 1 base, and the junction held 9 bases outside the gene matches. CDR1 KGHSH and CDR2 LQKENI come from the germline V gene. CDR3 sequence reads: CASSPVGAGASQETQYF. CDR3 bases: TGTGCCAGCTCACCAGTGGGAGCGGGAGCCTCCCAAGAGACCCAGTACTTC.

This clone was detected many times. The chain uses TRBV29-1 and TRBJ1-2; the D gene is possibly TRBD1 (6 bases). The CDR3 has 13 amino acids. The V gene lost 4 bases and the J gene lost 1 base, with 10 bases spanning the gap. Germline V CDR1 and CDR2: SQVTM, ANQGSEA. CDR3 nucleotides: TGCAGCGTTGGGGACACTATTAACTATGGCTACACCTTC. Amino acids: CSVGDTINYGYTF. The entire variable domain, with the rest obtained from reference TRBV29-1 and TRBJ1-2, is as follows: SAVISQKPSRDICQRGTSLTIQCQVDSQVTMMFWYRQQPGQSLTLIATANQGSEATYESGFVIDKFPISRPNLTFSTLTVSNMSPEDSSIYLCSVGDTINYGYTFGSGTRLTVV.

Regarding this clone: One end of the junction fails to match germline, which may point to a read error. This chain links TRBV3-1 (or the pseudogene TRBV3-2) with TRBJ1-3; TRBD1 might be the D (6 bases). This CDR3 region has 12 residues. CDR1 and CDR2 (germline): LGHDT, YNNKEL (reference sequence). CDR3 nucleotides: TGTGCCAGCAGCCAAGGGAACAGGGCTGGAGTTTTT. Translated, it gives CASSQGNRAGVF.

This chain connects TRBV2 to TRBJ1-2, with a tentative D call TRBD1 (5 bases). This CDR3 comprises 15 residues. Germline V CDR1 and CDR2: SNHLY, FYNNEI. Deletions cut 3 bases from V and 5 bases from J, with 16 bases between. The CDR3 sequence is CASSDGPARAYGYTF. DNA of the CDR3: TGTGCCAGCAGTGACGGCCCCGCCAGGGCTTATGGCTACACCTTC.

This sequence joins TRBV5-1 and TRBJ2-5; TRBD2 matches at 9 bases. In germline, CDR1 is SGHRS, CDR2 YFSETQ. The CDR3 has 16 residues. V gave up 0 bases and J gave up 2 bases; unmatched junction bases: 5. The CDR3 nucleotides are TGCGCCAGCAGCTTGGGGCTAGCGGGGTTACAAGAGACCCAGTACTTC. It encodes CASSLGLAGLQETQYF.

The chain joins TRBV5-4 to TRBJ2-2; 7 bases agree with TRBD2. CDR1 is SGHNT, CDR2 YYREEE, per germline (reference sequence). The trim removed 2 bases at V and 3 bases at J, leaving 4 bases unmatched. CDR3 size: 15 residues. Here the CDR3 reads CASSFSLADTGELFF. The CDR3 DNA follows: TGTGCCAGCAGCTTCTCGCTAGCGGACACCGGGGAGCTGTTTTTT.

The V call is TRBV5-1, the J call TRBJ2-7; TRBD1 matches 10 bases. V shed 4 bases, J shed 2 bases, and the junction held 6 bases outside the gene matches. The length of the CDR3 is 15 residues. Germline V CDR1 and CDR2: SGHRS, YFSETQ. The CDR3 DNA reads TGCGCCAGCAGCACAGCCGGGACAGGGGCCTACGAGCAGTACTTC. This translates into CASSTAGTGAYEQYF.

The chain recombines TRBV6-1 with TRBJ2-1; D remains ambiguous. There are 15 residues in the CDR3. Trimming removed 3 bases at V and 9 bases at J, with 18 bases between. CDR1 MNHNS and CDR2 SASEGT come from the germline V gene. The CDR3, as DNA: TGTGCCAGCAGTGATGAGTCAATGAGCAGCGCTGAGCAGTTCTTC. This gives the protein CASSDESMSSAEQFF.